One sample yielded the 5 T cell receptor beta chains listed below, sequenced in a study of preoperative IRX-2 immunotherapy in early breast cancer. Profiling relied on immunoSEQ multiplex PCR, and the TCRdb table lists in-frame clones only, not all of them. Among 25,000 or so clones listed, approximately 95% were seen once. As to treatment: preoperative locoregional IRX-2 cytokine immunotherapy. Sequenced material: tumor tissue, taken after IRX-2 immunotherapy. Receptors were obtained from a human donor with breast cancer.

The J gene is TRBJ1-4, the V gene TRBV27, with D possibly being TRBD1 (6 bases). The CDR3 length is 16 residues. V was pared by 4 bases and J by 7 bases, with 19 bases between. CDR1 is MNHEY, CDR2 SMNVEV, per germline (reference sequence). Written as DNA, the CDR3 is TGTGCCAGCAGTTCCGCACAGGGCGTAAGGGGTGAAAAACTGTTTTTT. This codes for CASSSAQGVRGEKLFF.

The genes are TRBV28 and TRBJ2-7; D gene unclear. V lost 2 bases and J lost 4, with 9 bases in between. Germline V CDR1 and CDR2: MDHEN, SYDVKM. This CDR3 is 13 amino acids long. This CDR3 is CASSLSQLYEQYF. CDR3 sequence (DNA): TGTGCCAGCAGTTTAAGCCAGCTTTACGAGCAGTACTTC.

The chain recombines TRBV6-1 with TRBJ2-7; no reliable D call. This CDR3 is built from 13 residues. CDR1 is MNHNS and CDR2 is SASEGT in the germline V gene. Trimming pared 0 bases from V and 9 bases from J, leaving 12 bases between. The CDR3, as DNA: TGTGCCAGCAGTGAAGCGGTTACCCGCCCGCAGTACTTC. Translating it yields CASSEAVTRPQYF.

The chain combines TRBV12-2 with TRBJ1-1; the D call of TRBD1 is as the table states it, not checked on the DNA. TRBV12-2 is a documented pseudogene. CDR3 length equals 13 residues. The CDR3 here is CARRGTVFTEAFF. The CDR3 DNA reads TGTGCACGAAGGGGGACAGTGTTCACTGAAGCTTTCTTT.

The V and J genes are TRBV14 and TRBJ1-1; D unresolved. The CDR3 consists of 15 residues. The germline gives CDR1 SGHDN, CDR2 FVKESK. Trimming took 0 bases from V and 3 from J, leaving 11 bases between them. The DNA for the CDR3 is TGTGCCAGCAGCCAAGAGGAGCACTACTACACTGAAGCTTTCTTT. Translated, it gives CASSQEEHYYTEAFF.